The rows below give T cell receptor beta chains drawn from one sample of a study of OX40 agonist ivuxolimab in advanced cancers. Data came from immunoSEQ multiplex PCR; TCRdb stores just in-frame clones and leaves some out. This sample yields about 48,000 clones, of which approximately 83% are seen a single time; about 1.2% belongs to the top ten. The specimen was CD4+ or CD8+ T cells sorted from blood, collected in a trial of the OX40 agonist ivuxolimab. The receptor set was obtained from an adult with an advanced solid tumor such as melanoma, head and neck, liver or kidney cancer. CDR3s include the opening cysteine and the closing phenylalanine or tryptophan. A D gene is named only where the DNA matches it firmly. Size is stated for part of the rows, as once, few or many counts, or as a class when the clone is expanded.

size: NA; V: TRBV5-4; D: TRBD2; J: TRBJ2-5; CDR3: CASSLGLRGNLGQYF; DNA: TGTGCCAGCAGCTTGGGGTTGCGGGGGAACTTAGGGCAGTACTTC
size: NA; V: TRBV19; D: NA; J: TRBJ2-2; CDR3: CASSIGWGSTGELFF; DNA: TGTGCCAGTAGTATAGGGTGGGGGTCGACCGGGGAGCTGTTTTTT
size: NA; V: TRBV18; D: TRBD1; J: TRBJ1-1; CDR3: CASSHRGPAFF; DNA: TGTGCCAGCTCTCACAGGGGGCCTGCTTTCTTT
size: NA; V: TRBV10-3; D: TRBD2; J: TRBJ2-5; CDR3: CAISLTSGGLETQYF; DNA: TGTGCCATCAGCTTGACTAGCGGGGGGTTGGAGACCCAGTACTTC
size: NA; V: TRBV7-3; D: NA; J: TRBJ1-1; CDR3: CASSLAGGRVFF; DNA: TGTGCCAGCAGCTTAGCCGGGGGGAGAGTTTTCTTT
size: NA; V: TRBV2; D: TRBD2; J: TRBJ2-5; CDR3: CASRGGAGDPGETQYF; DNA: TGTGCCAGCAGGGGAGGAGCGGGGGACCCGGGGGAGACCCAGTACTTC
size: NA; V: TRBV5-1; D: NA; J: TRBJ1-4; CDR3: CASQTDLNEKLFF; DNA: TGCGCCAGCCAGACAGACCTGAATGAAAAACTGTTTTTT
size: NA; V: TRBV4-2; D: NA; J: TRBJ2-2; CDR3: CASSQGAAPNTGELFF; DNA: TGTGCCAGCAGCCAAGGGGCAGCCCCGAACACCGGGGAGCTGTTTTTT
size: NA; V: TRBV19; D: NA; J: TRBJ2-3; CDR3: CASSIPVQATQYF; DNA: TGTGCCAGTAGTATACCAGTGCAAGCTACGCAGTATTTT
size: NA; V: TRBV7-5; D: NA; J: TRBJ1-1; CDR3: CASSTEHRAFF; DNA: TGTGCCAGCAGCACAGAACATCGAGCTTTCTTT
size: few; V: TRBV2; D: NA; J: TRBJ2-2; CDR3: CASSATVTGELFF; DNA: TGTGCCAGCAGTGCTACAGTCACCGGGGAGCTGTTTTTT
size: NA; V: TRBV4-2; D: NA; J: TRBJ1-1; CDR3: CASSRTDTEAFF; DNA: TGTGCCAGCAGCCGAACCGACACTGAAGCTTTCTTT
size: NA; V: TRBV10-3; D: TRBD1; J: TRBJ2-7; CDR3: CAIRPGQGSYEQYF; DNA: TGTGCCATCAGGCCGGGACAGGGTAGCTACGAGCAGTACTTC
size: once; V: TRBV19; D: TRBD1; J: TRBJ1-2; CDR3: CASSRGTGVGYTF; DNA: TGTGCCAGTAGTAGGGGGACAGGGGTTGGCTACACCTTC
size: NA; V: TRBV2; D: NA; J: TRBJ1-4; CDR3: CASSPRGRNEKLFF; DNA: TGTGCCAGCAGCCCAAGGGGGAGGAATGAAAAACTGTTTTTT
size: once; V: TRBV4-2; D: NA; J: TRBJ2-7; CDR3: CASSQEDGISYEQYF; DNA: TGTGCCAGCAGCCAAGAGGATGGGATCTCCTACGAGCAGTACTTC
size: NA; V: TRBV18; D: NA; J: TRBJ1-2; CDR3: CASSPSPRNYGYTF; DNA: TGTGCCAGCTCACCTTCGCCACGTAACTATGGCTACACCTTC
size: NA; V: TRBV7-9; D: TRBD1; J: TRBJ1-1; CDR3: CASSLSGTGQEAFF; DNA: TGTGCCAGCAGCCTCTCCGGGACAGGGCAAGAAGCTTTCTTT
size: NA; V: TRBV7-2; D: TRBD1; J: TRBJ1-5; CDR3: CASSLDRGDQPQHF; DNA: TGTGCCAGCAGCCTCGACAGGGGGGATCAGCCCCAGCATTTT
size: NA; V: TRBV11-3; D: TRBD1; J: TRBJ2-2; CDR3: CASSLAGTGIVELFF; DNA: TGTGCCAGCAGCTTAGCTGGGACAGGGATTGTGGAGCTGTTTTTT
size: NA; V: TRBV18; D: TRBD1; J: TRBJ2-7; CDR3: CASSPGQIIGEQYF; DNA: TGTGCCAGCTCCCCGGGACAGATAATAGGCGAGCAGTACTTC
size: NA; V: TRBV27; D: NA; J: TRBJ1-2; CDR3: CASSLQGYGYTF; DNA: TGTGCCAGCAGTTTACAGGGCTATGGCTACACCTTC
size: NA; V: TRBV5-6; D: TRBD1; J: TRBJ1-3; CDR3: CASSLRDRFFSGNTIYF; DNA: TGTGCCAGCAGCCTACGGGACAGATTTTTCTCTGGAAACACCATATATTTT
size: NA; V: TRBV19; D: TRBD1; J: TRBJ1-2; CDR3: CASSTTGTGGAGGYTF; DNA: TGTGCCAGTAGTACCACCGGGACAGGGGGCGCTGGAGGCTACACCTTC
size: NA; V: TRBV6-5; D: TRBD2; J: TRBJ2-1; CDR3: CASSYSAAGDYNEQFF; DNA: TGTGCCAGCAGTTACTCGGCGGCGGGGGATTACAATGAGCAGTTCTTC
size: NA; V: TRBV5-1; D: TRBD1; J: TRBJ2-6; CDR3: CASKRQGFGGANVLTF; DNA: TGCGCCAGCAAAAGACAGGGTTTTGGTGGGGCCAACGTCCTGACTTTC
size: NA; V: TRBV15; D: TRBD1; J: TRBJ1-5; CDR3: CATSSPLSRQGAMEQPQHF; DNA: TGTGCCACCAGCAGTCCTCTTTCCCGACAGGGGGCCATGGAACAGCCCCAGCATTTT
size: NA; V: TRBV2; D: NA; J: TRBJ2-7; CDR3: CASSDGIYEQYF; DNA: TGTGCCAGCAGTGATGGCATCTACGAGCAGTACTTC
size: NA; V: TRBV19; D: NA; J: TRBJ2-7; CDR3: CASSIGRTTYEQYF; DNA: TGTGCCAGTAGTATCGGACGGACTACCTACGAGCAGTACTTC
size: NA; V: TRBV9; D: TRBD2; J: TRBJ2-7; CDR3: CASGGLVTEQYF; DNA: TGTGCCAGCGGGGGACTAGTGACCGAGCAGTACTTC
size: NA; V: TRBV10-2; D: NA; J: TRBJ2-3; CDR3: CASRGLSSTDTQYF; DNA: TGCGCCAGCAGGGGACTTTCTAGCACAGATACGCAGTATTTT
size: NA; V: TRBV18; D: NA; J: TRBJ2-2; CDR3: CASSPLRGQTGELFF; DNA: TGTGCCAGCTCACCACTTCGGGGACAAACCGGGGAGCTGTTTTTT
size: NA; V: TRBV15; D: NA; J: TRBJ1-4; CDR3: CATSRDAGKLFF; DNA: TGTGCCACCAGCAGAGATGCTGGAAAACTGTTTTTT
size: NA; V: TRBV7-8; D: TRBD2; J: TRBJ2-7; CDR3: CASNGLAGAEGEQYF; DNA: TGTGCCAGCAACGGGTTAGCGGGGGCAGAGGGCGAGCAGTACTTC
size: NA; V: TRBV7-3; D: NA; J: TRBJ2-2; CDR3: CASSLNPIDTGELFF; DNA: TGTGCCAGCAGCTTAAACCCCATAGACACCGGGGAGCTGTTTTTT
size: few; V: TRBV10-3; D: NA; J: TRBJ2-7; CDR3: CAISGGWDSEQYF; DNA: TGTGCCATCAGCGGAGGGTGGGACAGTGAGCAGTACTTC
size: NA; V: TRBV5-1; D: TRBD2; J: TRBJ2-1; CDR3: CASSSSVLAGTYNEQFF; DNA: TGCGCCAGCAGCTCAAGCGTCCTAGCGGGGACTTACAATGAGCAGTTCTTC
size: NA; V: TRBV7-2; D: NA; J: TRBJ2-5; CDR3: CASSLAGIQETQYF; DNA: TGTGCCAGCAGCTTAGCGGGGATCCAAGAGACCCAGTACTTC
size: NA; V: TRBV11-1; D: NA; J: TRBJ2-1; CDR3: CASSLLGPGQSNEQFF; DNA: TGTGCCAGCAGCTTATTGGGGCCGGGACAATCGAATGAGCAGTTCTTC
size: NA; V: TRBV10-3; D: TRBD1; J: TRBJ1-6; CDR3: CAPGGQGLHF; DNA: TGTGCCCCCGGGGGACAGGGCCTCCACTTT
size: NA; V: TRBV6-6; D: TRBD1; J: TRBJ1-4; CDR3: CASSPDRGHEKLFF; DNA: TGTGCCAGCAGCCCGGACAGGGGACATGAAAAACTGTTTTTT
size: NA; V: TRBV5-1; D: NA; J: TRBJ2-3; CDR3: CASSLSDRTDTQYF; DNA: TGCGCCAGCAGCTTGTCGGACCGCACAGATACGCAGTATTTT
size: NA; V: TRBV7-8; D: NA; J: TRBJ2-1; CDR3: CASIDRNNEQFF; DNA: TGTGCCAGCATCGACCGAAACAATGAGCAGTTCTTC
size: NA; V: TRBV29-1; D: TRBD1; J: TRBJ1-2; CDR3: CSVRDRYGYTF; DNA: TGCAGCGTTCGGGACAGATATGGCTACACCTTC
size: once; V: TRBV6-5; D: NA; J: TRBJ1-2; CDR3: CASTGGAPYGYTF; DNA: TGTGCCAGCACGGGTGGGGCACCGTATGGCTACACCTTC